A selection of T cell receptor beta chains follows, all from one sample in a study of naive and memory T cell subsets. TCRdb independently ran MiXCR on the UMI-ligation and nested PCR reads; one entry per CDR3 protein. The sample yields over 80,000 distinct CDR3 sequences, 11% seen once. The source material was naive CD4+ T cells from blood. These receptors were taken from a human donor in good health. Both conserved end residues are part of each CDR3. Fields, in order: clone size, V gene, D gene, J gene, CDR3 protein, CDR3 DNA. The D gene is left open where the match is weak. Clone size is stated in some rows and not others, as once, few, many or a class when expanded.

abundance: few
v_gene: TRBV29-1
d_gene: .
j_gene: TRBJ2-3
CDR3aa: CSVGPGQTDTQYF
CDR3nt: TGCAGCGTTGGCCCGGGCCAGACAGATACGCAGTATTTT

abundance: .
v_gene: TRBV2
d_gene: .
j_gene: TRBJ1-4
CDR3aa: CASSEGGAAKLFF
CDR3nt: TGTGCCAGCAGTGAAGGGGGGGCCGCCAAACTGTTTTTT

abundance: many
v_gene: TRBV20-1
d_gene: TRBD2
j_gene: TRBJ2-1
CDR3aa: CSALSRTSGRREGSSYNEQFF
CDR3nt: TGCAGTGCTCTTTCTCGAACTAGCGGGAGGAGAGAAGGGAGCTCCTACAATGAGCAGTTCTTC

abundance: few
v_gene: TRBV7-9
d_gene: TRBD2
j_gene: TRBJ2-5
CDR3aa: CASSPSGGETQYF
CDR3nt: TGTGCCAGCAGCCCTAGCGGGGGAGAGACCCAGTACTTC

abundance: few
v_gene: TRBV7-9
d_gene: .
j_gene: TRBJ2-1
CDR3aa: CASGRASVAEVSYNERFF
CDR3nt: TGTGCCAGCGGTCGGGCTAGCGTGGCGGAGGTGTCCTACAATGAGCGGTTCTTC

abundance: few
v_gene: TRBV20-1
d_gene: TRBD1
j_gene: TRBJ1-5
CDR3aa: CSAATGGSNQPQHF
CDR3nt: TGCAGTGCTGCGACAGGGGGAAGCAATCAGCCCCAGCATTTT

abundance: many
v_gene: TRBV20-1
d_gene: .
j_gene: TRBJ1-2
CDR3aa: CSASNLNYGYTF
CDR3nt: TGCAGTGCTAGTAACCTTAACTATGGCTACACCTTC

abundance: few
v_gene: TRBV7-2
d_gene: TRBD1
j_gene: TRBJ2-3
CDR3aa: CASRRRQGAATDTQYF
CDR3nt: TGTGCCAGCAGACGACGACAGGGGGCGGCCACAGATACGCAGTATTTT

abundance: .
v_gene: TRBV6-2/TRBV6-3
d_gene: TRBD2
j_gene: TRBJ2-1
CDR3aa: CASRSTGTSLNEQFF
CDR3nt: TGTGCCAGCAGATCTACCGGGACTAGTCTCAATGAGCAGTTCTTC

abundance: .
v_gene: TRBV2
d_gene: .
j_gene: TRBJ2-7
CDR3aa: CASSQVAKAQYF
CDR3nt: TGTGCCAGCAGCCAAGTGGCCAAAGCGCAGTACTTC

abundance: many
v_gene: TRBV18
d_gene: TRBD1
j_gene: TRBJ2-7
CDR3aa: CASSPIDRAYEQYF
CDR3nt: TGTGCCAGCTCACCAATTGACAGGGCCTACGAGCAGTACTTC

abundance: many
v_gene: TRBV20-1
d_gene: .
j_gene: TRBJ2-3
CDR3aa: CSARYRDTQYF
CDR3nt: TGCAGTGCTAGGTATCGAGATACGCAGTATTTT

abundance: few
v_gene: TRBV29-1
d_gene: TRBD1
j_gene: TRBJ2-3
CDR3aa: CSAPGQGEDTQYF
CDR3nt: TGCAGCGCCCCGGGACAGGGGGAAGATACGCAGTATTTT

abundance: .
v_gene: TRBV19
d_gene: .
j_gene: TRBJ1-5
CDR3aa: CASSSVGAGDSQPQHF
CDR3nt: TGTGCCAGTAGCTCGGTGGGGGCGGGCGATAGTCAGCCCCAGCATTTT

abundance: few
v_gene: TRBV7-2
d_gene: TRBD2
j_gene: TRBJ2-5
CDR3aa: CASSISTSRNQETQYF
CDR3nt: TGTGCCAGCAGCATCTCGACTAGCAGAAACCAAGAGACCCAGTACTTC

abundance: few
v_gene: TRBV7-9
d_gene: TRBD1
j_gene: TRBJ1-1
CDR3aa: CASSLSGTAEAFF
CDR3nt: TGTGCCAGCAGCTTGTCGGGGACAGCTGAAGCTTTCTTT

abundance: few
v_gene: TRBV16
d_gene: TRBD2
j_gene: TRBJ2-1
CDR3aa: CASSPAGGPSDEQFF
CDR3nt: TGTGCCAGCAGCCCCGCGGGGGGTCCTTCCGATGAGCAGTTCTTC

abundance: few
v_gene: TRBV14
d_gene: TRBD1
j_gene: TRBJ2-5
CDR3aa: CASSLRDRATQYF
CDR3nt: TGTGCCAGCAGCCTCCGGGACAGGGCTACCCAGTACTTC

abundance: .
v_gene: TRBV11-1
d_gene: .
j_gene: TRBJ1-1
CDR3aa: CASSLPPSAEAFF
CDR3nt: TGTGCCAGCAGCTTACCCCCAAGCGCTGAAGCTTTCTTT

abundance: many
v_gene: TRBV7-7
d_gene: .
j_gene: TRBJ1-1
CDR3aa: CASSMEGDEAFF
CDR3nt: TGTGCTAGCAGCATGGAGGGGGATGAAGCTTTCTTT

abundance: .
v_gene: TRBV5-5
d_gene: .
j_gene: TRBJ2-5
CDR3aa: CASSLDGPGGTQYF
CDR3nt: TGTGCCAGCAGCTTGGACGGACCAGGTGGGACCCAGTACTTC

abundance: few
v_gene: TRBV27
d_gene: .
j_gene: TRBJ1-5
CDR3aa: CASSSLGAGNQPQHF
CDR3nt: TGTGCCAGCAGTTCGTTGGGGGCCGGCAATCAGCCCCAGCATTTT

abundance: .
v_gene: TRBV24-1
d_gene: .
j_gene: TRBJ2-3
CDR3aa: CATDTQYF
CDR3nt: TGTGCCACGGATACGCAGTATTTT

abundance: many
v_gene: TRBV10-3
d_gene: .
j_gene: TRBJ1-5
CDR3aa: CAISESPSNQPQHF
CDR3nt: TGTGCCATCAGTGAGTCCCCCAGCAATCAGCCCCAGCATTTT

abundance: many
v_gene: TRBV19
d_gene: .
j_gene: TRBJ2-3
CDR3aa: CASSLPSTVPREDTQYF
CDR3nt: TGTGCCAGTAGCCTCCCTTCGACAGTCCCGCGGGAAGATACGCAGTATTTT

abundance: .
v_gene: TRBV7-7
d_gene: .
j_gene: TRBJ2-1
CDR3aa: CASSLAWGGGSEQFF
CDR3nt: TGTGCCAGCAGCCTCGCTTGGGGGGGGGGCAGTGAGCAGTTCTTC

abundance: many
v_gene: TRBV5-4
d_gene: TRBD2
j_gene: TRBJ2-1
CDR3aa: CASRKTSGSSYNEQFF
CDR3nt: TGTGCCAGCAGGAAGACTAGCGGGAGCTCCTACAATGAGCAGTTCTTC

abundance: .
v_gene: TRBV12-3/TRBV12-4
d_gene: TRBD1
j_gene: TRBJ1-5
CDR3aa: CASSSQDRVGNQPQHF
CDR3nt: TGTGCCAGCAGTTCCCAGGACAGGGTAGGCAATCAGCCCCAGCATTTT

abundance: .
v_gene: TRBV10-3
d_gene: .
j_gene: TRBJ1-6
CDR3aa: CAISDSFRQNSPLHF
CDR3nt: TGTGCCATCAGTGATTCATTTCGCCAAAATTCACCCCTCCACTTT

abundance: few
v_gene: TRBV4-1
d_gene: TRBD1
j_gene: TRBJ2-1
CDR3aa: CASSQHIRDSSYNEQFF
CDR3nt: TGCGCCAGCAGCCAACATATTCGGGACAGCTCCTACAATGAGCAGTTCTTC

abundance: .
v_gene: TRBV6-6
d_gene: .
j_gene: TRBJ2-7
CDR3aa: CASREAYEQYF
CDR3nt: TGTGCCAGCAGGGAGGCCTACGAGCAGTACTTC

abundance: .
v_gene: TRBV5-6
d_gene: TRBD1
j_gene: TRBJ2-7
CDR3aa: CASSRQGMPGEQYF
CDR3nt: TGTGCCAGCAGCCGACAGGGGATGCCGGGCGAGCAGTACTTC

abundance: .
v_gene: TRBV27
d_gene: TRBD1
j_gene: TRBJ1-4
CDR3aa: CASKQGANEKLFF
CDR3nt: TGTGCCAGCAAACAGGGGGCTAATGAAAAACTGTTTTTT

abundance: .
v_gene: TRBV20-1
d_gene: .
j_gene: TRBJ1-5
CDR3aa: CSARVGYQPQHF
CDR3nt: TGCAGTGCTAGAGTAGGGTATCAGCCCCAGCATTTT

abundance: many
v_gene: TRBV7-2
d_gene: .
j_gene: TRBJ1-2
CDR3aa: CASSSSRADIYTF
CDR3nt: TGTGCCAGCAGCTCAAGCAGGGCAGATATCTACACCTTC

abundance: few
v_gene: TRBV4-3
d_gene: TRBD2
j_gene: TRBJ2-7
CDR3aa: CASSQGGGPSYEQYF
CDR3nt: TGCGCCAGCAGCCAAGGCGGGGGACCCAGCTACGAGCAGTACTTC

abundance: few
v_gene: TRBV6-5
d_gene: .
j_gene: TRBJ1-6
CDR3aa: CASSYRQGAGSPLHF
CDR3nt: TGTGCCAGCAGTTACAGGCAGGGTGCCGGGTCACCCCTCCACTTT

abundance: many
v_gene: TRBV2
d_gene: .
j_gene: TRBJ2-5
CDR3aa: CASSESPTSRTQYF
CDR3nt: TGTGCCAGCAGTGAATCGCCTACCTCGAGGACCCAGTACTTC

abundance: few
v_gene: TRBV4-3
d_gene: TRBD1
j_gene: TRBJ2-3
CDR3aa: CASSPQQGNTQYF
CDR3nt: TGCGCCAGCAGCCCCCAACAGGGGAATACGCAGTATTTT

abundance: .
v_gene: TRBV7-9
d_gene: .
j_gene: TRBJ1-2
CDR3aa: CASSQPQSGRTGYTF
CDR3nt: TGTGCCAGCAGCCAACCCCAGAGTGGCCGCACTGGCTACACCTTC